This TCR beta chain was sequenced in a study of cytomegalovirus exposure and HLA in healthy donors (dated by TCRdb to about 2017). Regarding the complete study: In an earlier analysis of 550 to 750 of the donors, about 270 Gb of sequence data and 117 million unique TCR beta sequences from about 179 million T cells were reported. Approximately 300 gigabases of sequencing data and about 92 million unique TCR sequences made up an early release that covered roughly 670 HLA-typed donors. Among the roughly 390 genotyped donors, 75% to 90% belonged to the genetic ancestry cluster associated with self-reported Caucasian donors. The study aimed to test whether signatures of past pathogen exposure could be identified by cataloging public T cell receptors. The study used immunosequencing to profile the T cell repertoires of more than 650 subjects and linked those repertoires to cytomegalovirus serostatus. A separate validation cohort of over a hundred different subjects was used in addition to the roughly 700-subject first cohort. High-throughput TCR immunosequencing, statistical association of individual TCRs with disease status, and machine learning were combined to predict cytomegalovirus infection status. To study patterns of TCR occurrence, a later analysis re-analyzed previously published TCR beta repertoires from more than 550 donors and added high-resolution HLA genotyping. In the later analysis, no new phenotypic data were used to find candidate immune exposures; instead, reliance was placed on TCR beta sequences and their occurrence across donors. In an earlier analysis of around 540 of the donors, high-throughput TCR beta sequencing was used to judge whether each TCR beta V gene segment behaved as functional or pseudogenic. Donor age, sex, ethnicity and CMV serostatus were collected together with the repertoire data. Genome-wide SNP genotypes for about 65% of the 666 donors were used in a later genetic analysis, which treated that subset as a discovery cohort. Every repertoire in the discovery cohort had been generated on one and the same sequencing platform. HLA typing included class I and class II loci at four-digit resolution. The number of donors typed differed by locus, with about 629-640 for A, B, C, DRB1 and DQB1, 522 for DQA1, about 610 for DPA1, and some 440 for DPB1. A handful of DR-DQ haplotypes were handled as single units for association and clustering because linkage in the cohort was strong. On average, around 240,000 unique TCR beta nucleotide sequences were sequenced per donor among about 400 genotyped donors of the cohort, with around 19% of those sequences being non-productive. Study-level results and caveats: Most CMV-associated TCR beta chains appeared to be HLA-restricted in a later analysis, and the HLA associations seemed to be driven largely by CMV exposure. A few of the identified cytomegalovirus-associated TCR beta chains were confirmed in vitro to be specific for cytomegalovirus antigens. V-gene and J-gene trimming of TCR beta chains was associated with a missense DCLRE1C variant in a later genetic analysis, and the association was replicated in an independent cohort. When HLA alleles, especially DR and DQ, strongly co-occurred, TCR associations were difficult to assign to individual alleles. Because counts were too low, more than 15 rarely observed V segments, including chromosome 9 orphons, were left out of the earlier analysis of 500 to 750 of the donors. An earlier analysis of roughly 570 of the donors showed that most TCR beta V segments appeared in productive rearrangements either about 87% or about 30% of the time, which broadly matched IMGT annotations. Linkage disequilibrium might explain the correlated functional status among segregating V segments, but an unknown experimental factor could not be ruled out. Only TCR beta chains were sequenced in this cohort, and the absence of alpha or paired-chain data limited detectable features. In a later analysis, HLA-associated TCR beta chains showed more clonal expansion and lower generation probabilities than non-associated chains that were equally common. Several of the top co-occurrence clusters appeared to be linked to parvovirus B19, influenza, CMV and Epstein-Barr virus, according to a later analysis. A further reported finding was that TCR beta sequences accurately predicted the HLA-A and HLA-B alleles for most subjects in the first cohort. In the study, 164 TCR beta chains were listed as associated with cytomegalovirus. The sequencing pipeline was judged likely to have produced a cluster of highly shared sequence variants as a technical artifact. In a later genetic analysis, fewer N-insertions in productive TCRs were reported among donors in an Asian-associated ancestry cluster than the roughly 640-donor mean. Because some donors lacked HLA typing at each locus, the association tests relied only on the typed subset. Immune exposure information for the cohort was limited to CMV serostatus. The presence/absence analyses assumed that sequencing depth was roughly uniform across donors, and that assumption may not be true. Some IMGT-functional V segments, including TRBV6-2 and TRBV6-3, could not be distinguished by the 87-base-pair reads and were therefore excluded. The authors suggested that the approach could potentially be extended to other disease states and immunological phenotypes. The classifier was reported to diagnose cytomegalovirus status with high specificity and sensitivity in both the original and validation cohorts. While some public TCRs were present in many individuals, most TCR sequences turned up only very rarely across donors. A later analysis found that TCR association rates varied across HLA loci, with DRB1 alleles showing the most associated TCRs and HLA-C alleles the fewest. Specific HLA alleles were associated with over 15,000 TCR beta sequences at a false discovery rate of 0.05 in a later analysis.

Deletion took 6 bases off V and 4 bases off J, with a span of 13 bases between the germline ends. CDR1 is given as SGHNT and CDR2 as YYREEE, both from the germline V gene (reference sequence). The CDR3 covers 14 residues, taking in both the cysteine and the phenylalanine. The CDR3 DNA has 42 bases and is translated from base 1. Receptors were amplified or captured by the immunoSEQ multiplex PCR assay. A mixture of 60 forward primers for TCR Vbeta segments and 13 reverse primers for TCR Jbeta segments was used in the multiplex PCR. The CDR3 region of rearranged TCR beta genes was amplified from genomic DNA by a multiplex PCR assay. The Illumina HiSeq System was used to sequence the amplified TCR beta libraries as 87-base-pair reads. Per the original workflow: A later analysis tallied approximately 87 million unique TCR beta chains across the 700 or so repertoires, and about 10 million of those chains were shared by two or more donors. To remove PCR and sequencing errors, raw reads were error-corrected and collapsed into unique sequences using a nearest-neighbor algorithm that merged closely related sequences. To assign V, D and J gene segments, CDR3 sequences were aligned to IMGT reference sequences. For a sequence to be retained, a match of at least six nucleotides was required to both a V gene segment and a J gene segment. Rearrangements were called productive when the CDR3 lacked stop codons and stayed in frame with V and J; all others were non-productive. Following IMGT convention, CDR3 was defined as the stretch from the second conserved V-encoded cysteine to the conserved J-encoded phenylalanine. Sequences without an unambiguous match to a single V gene segment were excluded from the earlier analysis of about 600 of the donors. An earlier analysis of some 500 of the donors classified V segments as functional when productive rearrangements were above 56.7% and as segregating when the standard deviation between donors was above 5%. A statistical classification framework was built for diagnosing cytomegalovirus status from the catalog of TCR beta chain sequences. V and J gene assignment, in a later analysis, came from comparing TCR nucleotide sequences with IMGT/GENE-DB human TR gene sequences. Using the TCRdist pipeline, a later analysis assigned CDR3 sequences along with most-parsimonious VDJ recombination scenarios. In a later analysis, every TCR beta chain was defined by the combination of its CDR3 amino acid sequence and its V-gene family, and reads without a unique V-gene family were dropped. To address suspected cross-contamination and a sequencing artifact, a later analysis removed approximately 600 highly shared, low-generation-probability nucleotide sequences. In a later analysis, a clonal expansion index for each public chain was calculated from normalized within-repertoire ranks of inferred template counts. Generation probabilities in a later analysis came from a VDJ recombination model fitted to out-of-frame rearrangements, and those results were checked against IGoR. In a later analysis, TCR-TCR, TCR-HLA and TCR-CMV co-occurrence was scored with hypergeometric tests, and a repertoire-size bias correction was applied to TCR pairs. To estimate false discovery rates, a later analysis permuted the HLA or CMV assignments 20 times. In a later analysis, co-occurring TCRs were grouped using DBSCAN, and TCRdist sequence similarity was added for clustering within HLA-allele-positive subsets. Repertoires with fewer than 30,000 or more than 120,000 public chains, plus five repertoires with anomalous nucleotide sharing, were excluded from co-occurrence clustering. TCRdb took this table from immuneACCESS and kept in-frame rearrangements with V and J called. Such tables lack part of the clones; where checked against another copy, unresolved V genes explain under half of the gap, and the rest is unexplained. V and J calls and clone size come straight from that table; D and trimming were deduced from the DNA. The sample data list 130,000 or so clones, and around 75% of these were observed just once. The ten largest clones add up to 2.1% of the sample.

For this clone: Its antigen remains undetermined. Per-base qualities were not stored, and no clone one base away is much larger.

In total, roughly 670 healthy bone marrow donors made up the cohort. Cohort members were all nominally healthy when sampled, although unrecorded immune exposures were likely present. The donor was CMV seronegative and belonged to the group of 352 seronegative cohort members. Each donor provided a peripheral blood sample, and peripheral blood mononuclear cells were used for TCR beta sequencing. The Qiagen DNeasy Blood Extraction Kit was used to extract genomic DNA from the blood cell samples. This receptor was identified in a man between 25 and 39 years old in good health and CMV-seronegative. The sequence links TRBV5-4 to TRBJ2-2, and possibly TRBD2, on 7 matching bases. Sample: PBMCs. CDR3 reads: CASTSRGGTGELFF. The DNA sequence is given as TGTGCCAGCACCTCGAGGGGGGGCACCGGGGAGCTGTTTTTT.